Listed below are T cell receptor beta chains from one sample, sequenced in a study of cytomegalovirus exposure and HLA in healthy donors. Measured with immunoSEQ multiplex PCR; TCRdb has only the in-frame clones, and not every one. The sample spans about 72,000 clones; the ten largest clones claim 2.7%. The specimen sequenced was PBMCs. These receptors all come from a middle-aged man in good health and CMV-seronegative. The CDR3 runs from the conserved cysteine through the conserved F or W. D genes are given only for firm matches.

>TRBV25-1|TRBJ1-2|-
CASSSATGPDPIRGYTF
TGTGCCAGCAGTTCGGCGACAGGTCCAGATCCTATCCGAGGCTACACCTTC
>TRBV5-1|TRBJ2-1|-
CASSSTGGGGSYNEQFF
TGCGCCAGCAGCTCCACCGGAGGGGGGGGTTCCTACAATGAGCAGTTCTTC
>TRBV9|TRBJ1-2|-
CASSSRAYGYTF
TGTGCCAGCAGCTCTCGAGCCTATGGCTACACCTTC
>TRBV5-4|TRBJ2-7|TRBD2
CASSWGLAGSEQYF
TGTGCCAGCAGCTGGGGACTAGCGGGGAGCGAGCAGTACTTC
>TRBV19|TRBJ1-3|-
CASTRQAPGNTIYF
TGTGCCAGTACCAGACAGGCTCCTGGAAACACCATATATTTT
>TRBV14|TRBJ1-2|TRBD1
CASSPVTGLSGYTF
TGTGCCAGCAGCCCAGTGACAGGGCTCAGTGGCTACACCTTC
>TRBV6-5|TRBJ1-6|TRBD1
CASSPWDRSPLHF
TGTGCCAGCAGTCCCTGGGACAGATCACCCCTCCACTTT
>TRBV10-3|TRBJ2-7|TRBD1
CAISNDRGVEQYF
TGTGCCATCAGTAACGACAGGGGGGTCGAGCAGTACTTC
>TRBV2|TRBJ2-7|-
CASLTANYEQYF
TGTGCCAGCTTGACAGCAAACTACGAGCAGTACTTC
>TRBV7-3|TRBJ2-3|TRBD2
CASTLKAASGGTDTQYF
TGTGCCAGCACCCTCAAAGCGGCTAGCGGGGGCACAGATACGCAGTATTTT
>TRBV19|TRBJ2-5|-
CASSIPGAQETQYF
TGTGCCAGTAGTATCCCGGGAGCTCAAGAGACCCAGTACTTC
>TRBV5-1|TRBJ2-3|TRBD2
CASSLAGSGGRGDTQYF
TGCGCCAGCAGCTTGGCAGGTAGCGGGGGTCGCGGAGATACGCAGTATTTT
>TRBV6-4|TRBJ2-2|-
CASSRSPGTGELFF
TGTGCCAGCAGTCGCTCTCCGGGTACCGGGGAGCTGTTTTTT
>TRBV7-9|TRBJ1-4|TRBD1
CASSLDRTGGESSEKLFF
TGTGCCAGCAGCTTAGATAGAACAGGGGGCGAGAGTTCTGAAAAACTGTTTTTT
>TRBV5-4|TRBJ1-2|-
CASSLGGGNGYTF
TGTGCCAGCAGCTTGGGTGGAGGGAATGGCTACACCTTC
>TRBV5-8|TRBJ1-5|TRBD1
CASSLVIRGVRNQPQHF
TGTGCCAGCAGCTTGGTTATCAGGGGGGTGAGGAATCAGCCCCAGCATTTT
>TRBV19|TRBJ1-5|TRBD1
CASSLTQGASNQPQHF
TGTGCCAGTAGCCTTACACAGGGGGCAAGCAATCAGCCCCAGCATTTT
>TRBV19|TRBJ1-1|TRBD1
CASSWDRSNTEAFF
TGTGCCAGTAGTTGGGACAGATCAAACACTGAAGCTTTCTTT